This is a list of T cell receptor beta chains from one sample in a study of blood T cell repertoires in COVID-19. The repertoire was sequenced with immunoSEQ multiplex PCR; TCRdb's copy has only in-frame clones and lacks some. This sample carries around 150,000 clones, more than 80% of them seen once, and the ten largest clones take about 5.8%. Sequencing used peripheral blood. The receptors originated from a human donor in a cohort sampled during active COVID-19. The CDR3 runs from the conserved cysteine through the conserved F or W. D genes are given only for firm matches. Only some rows state a clone size, as once, few, many or a class for expanded clones.

size: -
J: TRBJ1-2
D: -
V: TRBV7-2
DNA: TGTGCCAGCAGCTCTAGGACAGCTCCCTATGGCTACACCTTC
CDR3: CASSSRTAPYGYTF

size: -
J: TRBJ2-3
D: TRBD2
V: TRBV15
DNA: TGTGCCACCAGCCGAAGGACTAGCGGGGGGGCAGATACGCAGTATTTT
CDR3: CATSRRTSGGADTQYF

size: few
J: TRBJ1-2
D: -
V: TRBV9
DNA: TGTGCCAGCAGCGATGGACAGCGAGCCTATGGCTACACCTTC
CDR3: CASSDGQRAYGYTF

size: once
J: TRBJ1-1
D: TRBD1
V: TRBV5-4
DNA: TGTGCCAGCAGCTTACAGGGGGGCGCGAACACTGAAGCTTTCTTT
CDR3: CASSLQGGANTEAFF

size: -
J: TRBJ2-5
D: TRBD2
V: TRBV7-3
DNA: TGTGCCAGCAGCTCCCTAGCGGGGGGCCGGGAGACCCAGTACTTC
CDR3: CASSSLAGGRETQYF

size: -
J: TRBJ2-3
D: -
V: TRBV7-7
DNA: TGTGCTAGCAGCCAAAGCGGACGCACAGATACGCAGTATTTT
CDR3: CASSQSGRTDTQYF

size: few
J: TRBJ1-5
D: TRBD1
V: TRBV7-2
DNA: TGTGCCAGCAGCAACCGGGACAGGGGCAATCAGCCCCAGCATTTT
CDR3: CASSNRDRGNQPQHF

size: -
J: TRBJ1-1
D: TRBD1
V: TRBV5-1
DNA: TGCGCCAGCAGCTTGGCAGGGGGCGAGAACACTGAAGCTTTCTTT
CDR3: CASSLAGGENTEAFF

size: few
J: TRBJ2-5
D: TRBD2
V: TRBV7-9
DNA: TGTAGTGAAGCGGGGATTCAAGAGACCCAGTACTTC
CDR3: CSEAGIQETQYF

size: -
J: TRBJ2-1
D: TRBD2
V: TRBV11-3
DNA: TGTGCCAGCAGCCGACGGACTAGCGGGGGGGCCCATGAGCAGTTCTTC
CDR3: CASSRRTSGGAHEQFF

size: -
J: TRBJ1-2
D: -
V: TRBV6-4
DNA: TGTGCCAGCAGAATACAGTTCTATGGCTACACCTTC
CDR3: CASRIQFYGYTF

size: once
J: TRBJ1-1
D: -
V: TRBV13
DNA: TGTGCCAGCAGCCCGTTCCAGGGAGAAGCTTTCTTT
CDR3: CASSPFQGEAFF

size: -
J: TRBJ1-2
D: TRBD1
V: TRBV4-2
DNA: TGTGCCAGCAGCCTGGACAGGGCGGTAGGCTACACCTTC
CDR3: CASSLDRAVGYTF

size: few
J: TRBJ2-2
D: TRBD1
V: TRBV6-2/TRBV6-3
DNA: TGTGCCAGCAGCAAAAACAGGGGGCTCCCGGAGCTGTTTTTT
CDR3: CASSKNRGLPELFF

size: -
J: TRBJ1-4
D: -
V: TRBV27
DNA: TGTGCCAGTAAGCAGGGTGGGACAAGAAATGAAAAACTGTTTTTT
CDR3: CASKQGGTRNEKLFF

size: once
J: TRBJ2-1
D: TRBD1
V: TRBV4-3
DNA: TGCGCCAGCAGCCAGGGGACAGAAAACAATGAGCAGTTCTTC
CDR3: CASSQGTENNEQFF

size: -
J: TRBJ2-3
D: -
V: TRBV12-5
DNA: TGTGCTAGTGGCGTCACAGATACGCAGTATTTT
CDR3: CASGVTDTQYF

size: -
J: TRBJ2-3
D: TRBD2
V: TRBV12-3/TRBV12-4
DNA: TGTGCCAGCAGGCGGGGGGGAGGAGATACGCAGTATTTT
CDR3: CASRRGGGDTQYF

size: few
J: TRBJ2-2
D: TRBD1
V: TRBV5-4
DNA: TGTGCCAGCAGCGTCCCGGGACAGGGGTTCACCGGGGAGCTGTTTTTT
CDR3: CASSVPGQGFTGELFF

size: few
J: TRBJ2-1
D: -
V: TRBV7-9
DNA: TGTGCCAGCAGCTTAGCGTCCCCGGGGAATGAGCAGTTCTTC
CDR3: CASSLASPGNEQFF

size: -
J: TRBJ2-2
D: -
V: TRBV7-3
DNA: TGTGCCAGCAGCTTAGGGCCCACCGGGGAGCTGTTTTTT
CDR3: CASSLGPTGELFF

size: -
J: TRBJ1-2
D: TRBD1
V: TRBV7-2
DNA: TGTGCCAGCAGCTTAGCCGGACAGGGGATCGGGAACTATGGCTACACCTTC
CDR3: CASSLAGQGIGNYGYTF

size: -
J: TRBJ1-2
D: -
V: TRBV5-1
DNA: TGCGCCAGCAGCTTCGGTTCAGGGACAAACTATGGCTACACCTTC
CDR3: CASSFGSGTNYGYTF

size: once
J: TRBJ1-3
D: TRBD1
V: TRBV10-3
DNA: TGTGCCATCAGCTCTACAGGGGCTGCCGGAAACACCATATATTTT
CDR3: CAISSTGAAGNTIYF

size: -
J: TRBJ1-2
D: -
V: TRBV6-1
DNA: TGTGCCAGCAGTGAAGCCCAGGGCCACTATGGCTACACCTTC
CDR3: CASSEAQGHYGYTF

size: once
J: TRBJ2-3
D: TRBD1
V: TRBV27
DNA: TGTGCCAGCAACTACATATGGGGGACAGACACAGATACGCAGTATTTT
CDR3: CASNYIWGTDTDTQYF

size: -
J: TRBJ1-1
D: TRBD1
V: TRBV6-5
DNA: TGTGCCAGCAGTTACTTGACAGGGGGCACTGAAGCTTTCTTT
CDR3: CASSYLTGGTEAFF

size: -
J: TRBJ1-1
D: -
V: TRBV30
DNA: TGTGCCTGGAGCAAAATCCAGATGAACACTGAAGCTTTCTTT
CDR3: CAWSKIQMNTEAFF

size: -
J: TRBJ2-3
D: TRBD2
V: TRBV27
DNA: TGTGCCAGCAGTCTCACACTAGCGGGGGGGCCAGGCACAGATACGCAGTATTTT
CDR3: CASSLTLAGGPGTDTQYF

size: -
J: TRBJ2-2
D: -
V: TRBV7-6
DNA: TGTGCCAGCAGCCCCTCACAGGGAGTGGCCACCGGGGAGCTGTTTTTT
CDR3: CASSPSQGVATGELFF

size: -
J: TRBJ2-3
D: TRBD2
V: TRBV19
DNA: TGTGCCAGTAGTATATTGTCTAGCGGCCTAGGGGATACGCAGTATTTT
CDR3: CASSILSSGLGDTQYF

size: -
J: TRBJ1-4
D: TRBD1
V: TRBV4-3
DNA: TGCGCCAGCAGCCGCGGAGGCGGGACAGGGGGCGGGGGTGAAAAACTGTTTTTT
CDR3: CASSRGGGTGGGGEKLFF

size: -
J: TRBJ1-4
D: TRBD1
V: TRBV5-1
DNA: TGCGCCAGCAGCTTGGATAAGGGACAGGGGGATGAAAAACTGTTTTTT
CDR3: CASSLDKGQGDEKLFF

size: few
J: TRBJ1-6
D: TRBD1
V: TRBV5-1
DNA: TGCGCCAGCAGCAGGGACAGGGGAAGATCACCCCTCCACTTT
CDR3: CASSRDRGRSPLHF

size: -
J: TRBJ1-1
D: -
V: TRBV19
DNA: TGTGCCAGTAGTCAGGGCTTGTTAACTGAAGCTTTCTTT
CDR3: CASSQGLLTEAFF

size: -
J: TRBJ1-2
D: -
V: TRBV7-9
DNA: TGTGCCAGCAGCTCCGGGACAAATTATGGCTACACCTTC
CDR3: CASSSGTNYGYTF

size: -
J: TRBJ2-3
D: TRBD2
V: TRBV3-1/TRBV3-2
DNA: TGTGCCAGCAGCCTGGGACTAGCGGGGGGGCAAGATACGCAGTATTTT
CDR3: CASSLGLAGGQDTQYF

size: -
J: TRBJ2-1
D: -
V: TRBV2
DNA: TGTGCCAGCAGCAAATACGGGAGGACAGACAATGAGCAGTTCTTC
CDR3: CASSKYGRTDNEQFF

size: -
J: TRBJ2-2
D: -
V: TRBV7-2
DNA: TGTGCCAGCAGCTTATCTGCAAGGCAGGGGCTACGGGTCCGGGAGCTGTTTTTT
CDR3: CASSLSARQGLRVRELFF

size: once
J: TRBJ1-2
D: TRBD1
V: TRBV5-4
DNA: TGTGCCAGCAGCTTGGAGACAGGGAGGTCCTATGGCTACACCTTC
CDR3: CASSLETGRSYGYTF

size: -
J: TRBJ1-2
D: -
V: TRBV27
DNA: TGTGCCAGCAGTTTCGGCCGTGTGGGGCTTTACTATGGCTACACCTTC
CDR3: CASSFGRVGLYYGYTF

size: -
J: TRBJ1-1
D: TRBD1
V: TRBV9
DNA: TGTGCCAGCAGCGTAGAGGACAGGGCACGTGAAAACACTGAAGCTTTCTTT
CDR3: CASSVEDRARENTEAFF

size: once
J: TRBJ1-6
D: TRBD1
V: TRBV30
DNA: TGTGCCTGGAGTGAACCTCCCCCGGGACAGCTCCGACGTACACCCCTCCACTTT
CDR3: CAWSEPPPGQLRRTPLHF

size: -
J: TRBJ1-2
D: TRBD1
V: TRBV19
DNA: TGTGCCAGTAGTAATTATAACAGGGGCAACTATGGCTACACCTTC
CDR3: CASSNYNRGNYGYTF

size: once
J: TRBJ2-5
D: -
V: TRBV3-1/TRBV3-2
DNA: TGTGCTCGGAAGCGAGGACTACCCCAAGAGACCCAGTACTTC
CDR3: CARKRGLPQETQYF

size: -
J: TRBJ2-7
D: -
V: TRBV11-2
DNA: TGTGCCAGCAGCTTAGTAGAACAGGGCGAGCAGTACTTC
CDR3: CASSLVEQGEQYF

size: -
J: TRBJ2-7
D: TRBD2
V: TRBV5-4
DNA: TGTGCCAGCAGCTTGGGGGCGGGGGACGGCGAGCAGTACTTC
CDR3: CASSLGAGDGEQYF

size: -
J: TRBJ1-2
D: -
V: TRBV12-3/TRBV12-4
DNA: TGTGCCAGCAGTTTCGGGAGGACATCCGGCTACACCTTC
CDR3: CASSFGRTSGYTF

size: -
J: TRBJ1-2
D: TRBD1
V: TRBV3-1/TRBV3-2
DNA: TGTGCCAGCACCTCAGGGGGCTGGGACTATGGCTACACCTTC
CDR3: CASTSGGWDYGYTF

size: -
J: TRBJ1-6
D: -
V: TRBV19
DNA: TGTGCCAGTAGTATCGGACAGCCACTGACTTCCCTCCACTTT
CDR3: CASSIGQPLTSLHF

size: -
J: TRBJ1-2
D: -
V: TRBV5-1
DNA: TGCGCCAGCAGCACGGGAGTAGGGCCCCGGGGGTTTGGCTACACCTTC
CDR3: CASSTGVGPRGFGYTF

size: -
J: TRBJ2-7
D: TRBD1
V: TRBV19
DNA: TGTGCCAGTAGCCTCCAAGGACAGGGTGCCTACGAGCAGTACTTC
CDR3: CASSLQGQGAYEQYF

size: -
J: TRBJ1-4
D: -
V: TRBV5-4
DNA: TGTGCCAGCAGCTTAAGGGGGGAAAAACTGTTTTTT
CDR3: CASSLRGEKLFF

size: -
J: TRBJ2-3
D: TRBD2
V: TRBV9
DNA: TGTGCCAGCAGCGTGGGGACTAGCGGGGGGGCTGCGCAGTATTTT
CDR3: CASSVGTSGGAAQYF

size: -
J: TRBJ2-3
D: TRBD2
V: TRBV10-2
DNA: TGCGCCAGCACGAGGACTAGCGGGGGGGCCGCAGACACGCAGTATTTT
CDR3: CASTRTSGGAADTQYF

size: -
J: TRBJ1-1
D: -
V: TRBV11-2
DNA: TGTGCCAGCCTGCGGCGGGGGAACACTGAAGCTTTCTTT
CDR3: CASLRRGNTEAFF

size: once
J: TRBJ2-7
D: -
V: TRBV14
DNA: TGTGCCAGCAGCCGAGACGGGATCCCCTACGAGCAGTACTTC
CDR3: CASSRDGIPYEQYF

size: -
J: TRBJ1-6
D: -
V: TRBV9
DNA: TGTGCCAGCAGCGTTGGAGGGCCGGTCGAGAATTCACCCCTCCACTTT
CDR3: CASSVGGPVENSPLHF